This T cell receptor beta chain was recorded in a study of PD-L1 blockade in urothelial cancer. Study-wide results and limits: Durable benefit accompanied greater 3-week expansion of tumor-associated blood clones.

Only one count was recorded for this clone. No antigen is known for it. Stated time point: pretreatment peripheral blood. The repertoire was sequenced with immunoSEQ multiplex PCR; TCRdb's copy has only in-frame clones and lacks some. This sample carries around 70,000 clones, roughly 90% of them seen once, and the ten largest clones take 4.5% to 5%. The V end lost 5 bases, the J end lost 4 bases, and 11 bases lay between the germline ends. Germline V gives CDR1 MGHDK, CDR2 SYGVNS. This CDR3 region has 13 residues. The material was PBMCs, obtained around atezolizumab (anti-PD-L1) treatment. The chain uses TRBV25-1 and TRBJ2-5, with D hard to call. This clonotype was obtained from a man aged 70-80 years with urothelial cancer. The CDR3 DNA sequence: TGTGCCAGCAGTAGACGGTCGGGAGAGACCCAGTACTTC. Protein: CASSRRSGETQYF.